The rows below give T cell receptor beta chains drawn from one sample of a study of CD8+CD57+ T cells in acquired aplastic anemia. TCRdb reanalysed the reads using MiXCR and keeps one entry per CDR3 protein. The repertoire holds 160,000 or so distinct CDR3 sequences, with about two thirds as singletons. The sequenced sample consisted of sorted CD4+, CD8+, or CD8+CD57+ T cells (not recorded which) from PBMCs. The source is a human donor with aplastic anemia. Each CDR3 is given with its conserved first and last residue.

CDR3aa,v_gene,j_gene
CASSFQTVNSPLHF,TRBV7-3,TRBJ1-6
CASSLDPFLKAVNSPLHF,TRBV9,TRBJ1-6
CSVDPGRRGNTEAFF,TRBV29-1,TRBJ1-1
CATSRGSAGGGRNTEAFF,TRBV15,TRBJ1-1
CASSESRAGAKDEQYF,TRBV10-2,TRBJ2-7
CASKFKRDTEAFF,TRBV10-1,TRBJ1-1
CSPRTGEDEQFF,TRBV20-1,TRBJ2-1
CTSSVAAGGTYNEQFF,TRBV7-9,TRBJ2-1
CASRPDRYSGANVLTF,TRBV2,TRBJ2-6
CAISESRGTQPQHF,TRBV10-3,TRBJ1-5
CASSRRARVDNQPQHF,TRBV5-5,TRBJ1-5
CASSRGYTEAFF,TRBV5-1,TRBJ1-1